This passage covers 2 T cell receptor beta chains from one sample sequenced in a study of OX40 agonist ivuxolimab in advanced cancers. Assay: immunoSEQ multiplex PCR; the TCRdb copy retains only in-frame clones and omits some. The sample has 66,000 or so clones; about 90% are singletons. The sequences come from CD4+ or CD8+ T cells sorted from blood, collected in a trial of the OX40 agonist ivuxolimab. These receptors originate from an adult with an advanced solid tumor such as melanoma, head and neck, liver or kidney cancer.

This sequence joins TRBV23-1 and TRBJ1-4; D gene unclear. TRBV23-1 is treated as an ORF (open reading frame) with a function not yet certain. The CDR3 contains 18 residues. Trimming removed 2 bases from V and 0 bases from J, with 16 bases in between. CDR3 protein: CASSQLEYPLATNEKLFF. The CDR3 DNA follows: TGCGCCAGCAGTCAACTCGAGTACCCGCTTGCAACTAATGAAAAACTGTTTTTT.

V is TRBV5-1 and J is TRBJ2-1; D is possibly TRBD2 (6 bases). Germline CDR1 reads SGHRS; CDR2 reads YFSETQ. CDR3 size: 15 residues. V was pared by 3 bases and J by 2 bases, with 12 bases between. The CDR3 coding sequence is TGCGCCAGCAGCTACGGGGGTACCACCTACAATGAGCAGTTCTTC. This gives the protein CASSYGGTTYNEQFF.